These 28 T cell receptor beta chains originate from one sample sequenced in a study of control samples from healthy donors and cancer patients. Profiled with immunoSEQ multiplex PCR; TCRdb holds only in-frame clones, not every one. The repertoire includes 150,000 to 200,000 clones, 91% of them detected once, and approximately 1.5% sits in the top ten. Sequenced sample: blood. The receptors originated from a woman aged 25-40 years in good health.

The chain combines TRBV5-1 with TRBJ1-1, with no clear D. This CDR3 spans 13 amino acids. CDR1 SGHRS and CDR2 YFSETQ come from the germline V gene. V was trimmed by 2 bases and J by 1 base, leaving 6 bases between them. Here the CDR3 reads CASSFNRNTEAFF. In DNA form, the CDR3 reads TGCGCCAGCAGCTTCAACAGGAACACTGAAGCTTTCTTT.

The gene calls are TRBV6-1 and TRBJ2-2; the match to TRBD2 covers 14 bases. The CDR3 extends over 19 amino acids. Germline V gives CDR1 MNHNS, CDR2 SASEGT. Trimming at V came to 1 base and at J to 7 bases, leaving 11 bases not matched to a gene. This CDR3 is CASSEGLTSGRAQFGELFF. DNA of the CDR3: TGTGCCAGCAGTGAAGGGCTGACTAGCGGGAGGGCCCAATTCGGGGAGCTGTTTTTT.

V and J are TRBV2 and TRBJ2-2, with D hard to call. Trimming removed 5 bases from V and 4 bases from J, with 8 bases in between. This CDR3 is 13 amino acids long. CDR1 is SNHLY and CDR2 is FYNNEI in the germline V gene. CDR3 sequence reads: CASSIDGTGELFF. CDR3 coding DNA: TGTGCCAGCAGTATAGACGGCACCGGGGAGCTGTTTTTT.

The chain links TRBV3-1 (or the pseudogene TRBV3-2) to TRBJ1-1; D is undetermined. Germline assignment: CDR1 LGHDT and CDR2 YNNKEL (reference sequence). With 1 base removed from V and 1 base from J, the gap between germline ends came to 7 bases. The CDR3 spans 14 residues. The CDR3 loop reads CASSQVDGNTEAFF. The CDR3 DNA sequence: TGTGCCAGCAGCCAAGTAGATGGGAACACTGAAGCTTTCTTT.

This clone occurred once. The chain is built from TRBV6-2 or TRBV6-3 and TRBJ2-7, with D hard to call. The CDR3 is 13 residues long. Germline loops: CDR1 MNHEY, CDR2 SVGEGT. V shed 4 bases and J shed 2 bases, with 9 bases lying between them. The CDR3 here is CASSSDSPYEQYF. The CDR3 nucleotides are TGTGCCAGCAGTTCCGATTCCCCCTACGAGCAGTACTTC.

The chain carries TRBV28 and TRBJ2-2; 9 positions match TRBD2. Trimming cost V 2 bases and J 5 bases; bases outside gene matches: 6. The CDR3 runs 16 residues. The germline V gene encodes CDR1 MDHEN and CDR2 SYDVKM. As DNA, the CDR3 is TGTGCCAGCAGTTTAGCGGGAGGGCCAAGGACCGGGGAGCTGTTTTTT. This sequence encodes CASSLAGGPRTGELFF.

The chain is built from TRBV5-1 and TRBJ2-2; D tentatively reads TRBD1 or TRBD2 (6 bases each). Per germline, CDR1 SGHRS and CDR2 YFSETQ. The germline V and J ends were trimmed by 8 bases and 4 bases, with 15 bases remaining between them. The CDR3 loop spans 14 amino acids. The CDR3 DNA sequence: TGCGCCAGTTCAGGGCGGGACACCACCGGGGAGCTGTTTTTT. Translated: CASSGRDTTGELFF.

V and J are TRBV12-5 and TRBJ1-5; D is possibly TRBD1 (6 bases). Looked up from germline, CDR1 is LGHNT and CDR2 is FRNRAP. Trimming removed 1 base at V and 1 base at J, with 14 bases between. The CDR3 contains 17 residues. CDR3 nucleotides: TGTGCTAGTGGTTTGGCATCCTACAGGGACAGCAATCAGCCCCAGCATTTT. Its translation: CASGLASYRDSNQPQHF.

The rearrangement uses TRBV11-2 and TRBJ2-3, with D possibly called TRBD1 or TRBD2 (6 bases each). Germline V CDR1 and CDR2: SGHAT, FQNNGV. The CDR3 runs 14 residues. Trimming cost V 3 bases and J 2 bases, with 9 bases left between them. CDR3 residues: CASSLGGHTDTQYF. CDR3 coding DNA: TGTGCCAGCAGCTTGGGGGGCCACACAGATACGCAGTATTTT.

The chain employs TRBV30 and TRBJ1-3; D is perhaps TRBD1 (6 bases). V lost 5 bases and J lost 4, with 6 bases in between. Germline CDR1 reads GTSNPN; CDR2 reads SVGIG (reference sequence). The CDR3 runs 11 residues. Here the CDR3 DNA reads TGTGCCTGGGGGACAGGAAACACCATATATTTT. It translates to CAWGTGNTIYF.

V is TRBV28 and J is TRBJ1-5, with D possibly being TRBD1 (5 bases). Between the trimmed V and J ends, which lost 2 bases and 5 bases, there was a span of 13 bases. The CDR3 extends over 15 amino acids. CDR1 and CDR2 from the germline V gene are MDHEN and SYDVKM. The chain's CDR3 is CASSLGGQGYQPQHF. The CDR3 bases are TGTGCCAGCAGTTTAGGAGGTCAGGGTTATCAGCCCCAGCATTTT.

The chain has TRBV7-9 and TRBJ2-3; D gene ambiguous. Germline assignment: CDR1 SEHNR and CDR2 FQNEAQ (reference sequence). The CDR3 runs to 11 residues. Trimming cost V 2 bases and J 11 bases, with 8 bases left between them. For the CDR3, the DNA is TGTGCCAGCAGCTTATTCTGGGGGCAGTATTTT. Its protein is CASSLFWGQYF.

The chain couples TRBV7-9 to TRBJ1-2; D gene ambiguous. V was clipped by 0 bases and J by 2 bases, with 7 bases between them. The germline V gene encodes CDR1 SEHNR and CDR2 FQNEAQ (reference sequence). The CDR3 has 14 residues. CDR3 nucleotide sequence: TGTGCCAGCAGCTTAGCCGGGCTAAACTATGGCTACACCTTC. Translated, it gives CASSLAGLNYGYTF.

This rearrangement joins TRBV24-1 to TRBJ2-7; 9 bases map to TRBD2. The CDR3 runs to 14 residues. Germline assignment: CDR1 KGHDR and CDR2 SFDVKD. Trimming at V came to 4 bases and at J to 4 bases, leaving 4 bases not matched to a gene. In DNA, the CDR3 is TGTGCCACCAGTGAAAGCGGGGGGCGGTACGAGCAGTACTTC. Encoded protein: CATSESGGRYEQYF.

The chain joins TRBV5-6 to TRBJ1-3; the match to TRBD1 covers 8 bases. V shed 2 bases and J 4 bases; nucleotides not matched to a gene: 8. This CDR3 contains 16 residues. Germline V gene data show CDR1 as SGHDT and CDR2 as YYEEEE. CDR3 nucleotides: TGTGCCAGCAGCTTCGGGTACAGGGGGGAAGGAAACACCATATATTTT. It encodes CASSFGYRGEGNTIYF.

For this clone: Other DNA sequences within the sample encode an identical CDR3. The chain couples TRBV18 to TRBJ1-1, with 7 bases lining up with TRBD1. With V trimmed by 4 bases and J by 0 bases, 2 bases remained unmatched. Germline V CDR1 and CDR2: KGHSH, LQKENI. The CDR3 is 14 residues long. CDR3 in DNA: TGTGCCAGCTCACGGGACAGAATGAACACTGAAGCTTTCTTT. This sequence encodes CASSRDRMNTEAFF. The complete variable domain, with remaining parts taken from reference TRBV18 and TRBJ1-1, reads NAGVMQNPRHLVRRRGQEARLRCSPMKGHSHVYWYRQLPEEGLKFMVYLQKENIIDESGMPKERFSAEFPKEGPSILRIQQVVRGDSAAYFCASSRDRMNTEAFFGQGTRLTVV.

The CDR3 loop reads CASSLDVGGAFF. In DNA, the CDR3 is TGTGCCAGCAGCTTAGATGTAGGGGGAGCTTTCTTT. V is TRBV7-9 and J is TRBJ1-1; a weak D match, TRBD1 (6 bases). Trimming took 1 base from V and 10 from J, leaving 10 bases between them. The germline V gene has CDR1 SEHNR and CDR2 FQNEAQ (reference sequence). The CDR3 loop spans 12 amino acids. Full variable domain (remainder filled in from reference TRBV7-9 and TRBJ1-1): DTGVSQNPRHKITKRGQNVTFRCDPISEHNRLYWYRQTLGQGPEFLTYFQNEAQLEKSRLLSDRFSAERPKGSFSTLEIQRTEQGDSAMYLCASSLDVGGAFFGQGTRLTVV.

This clone was detected once. The J gene is TRBJ2-1, the V gene TRBV19; D remains unclear. Trimming removed 4 bases at V and 0 bases at J, with 10 bases between. The CDR3 runs 15 residues. Germline V gene sequence: CDR1 LNHDA, CDR2 SQIVND (reference sequence). This chain's CDR3 is CASSRVDHSYNEQFF. Written as DNA, the CDR3 is TGTGCCAGTAGTAGAGTGGACCACTCCTACAATGAGCAGTTCTTC.

This chain links TRBV19 with TRBJ2-6; either TRBD1 or TRBD2 may fit D (5 bases each). The V gene lost 0 bases and the J gene lost 4 bases, with 7 bases spanning the gap. The CDR3 extends over 15 amino acids. Germline CDR1 reads LNHDA; CDR2 reads SQIVND (reference sequence). The DNA of the CDR3 is TGTGCCAGTAGTATAGAGGGGGACGGGGCCAACGTCCTGACTTTC. This codes for CASSIEGDGANVLTF.

This clone was seen just once. The chain couples TRBV5-1 to TRBJ2-1; perhaps TRBD2 as D (6 bases). V lost 1 base and J 0 bases, leaving 8 bases between the germline ends. Germline values: CDR1 SGHRS, CDR2 YFSETQ. The CDR3 runs 15 residues. CDR3 nucleotides: TGCGCCAGCAGCTTGTTGACTAGCTCCTACAATGAGCAGTTCTTC. Its translation is CASSLLTSSYNEQFF.

This clone was observed once. This chain connects TRBV3-1 (or the pseudogene TRBV3-2) to TRBJ2-7; 15 positions agree with TRBD2. The V segment lost 1 base and the J segment 7 bases; nucleotides outside the gene matches: 2. The CDR3 is 15 residues long. CDR1 and CDR2 from the germline V gene are LGHDT and YNNKEL (reference sequence). The CDR3 DNA sequence: TGTGCCAGCAGCCAAGGGACTAGCGGGGGGGAAGAGCAGTACTTC. Translating gives CASSQGTSGGEEQYF.

The CDR3 here is CASSYSRQATTYEQYF. The CDR3 DNA reads as TGTGCCAGCAGTTACTCGAGACAGGCTACTACCTACGAGCAGTACTTC. The chain is built from TRBV6-6 and TRBJ2-7; maybe TRBD1 (6 bases). Per germline, CDR1 MNHNY and CDR2 SVGAGI (reference sequence). The V gene lost 0 bases and the J gene lost 2 bases, with 14 bases spanning the gap. The CDR3 extends over 16 amino acids.

This clone showed up just once. CDR3 DNA: TGTGCTAGTGGTTTGGGACTCTCTGGGGCCAACGTCCTGACTTTC. Translation gives CASGLGLSGANVLTF. J is TRBJ2-6 and V is TRBV12-5; D gene uncertain. In germline, CDR1 is LGHNT, CDR2 FRNRAP. This CDR3 has 15 amino acids. The germline V and J ends were trimmed by 1 base and 0 bases, with 4 bases remaining between them.

The chain employs TRBV4-1 and TRBJ2-3; maybe TRBD1 (5 bases). Germline V gene sequence: CDR1 MGHRA, CDR2 YSYEKL. This CDR3 contains 15 residues. V was pared by 1 base and J by 5 bases, with 13 bases between. CDR3 sequence reads: CASSQVGQGGDTQYF. CDR3 DNA sequence: TGCGCCAGCAGCCAAGTAGGGCAGGGTGGAGATACGCAGTATTTT.

V and J are TRBV27 and TRBJ2-3; weak D call: TRBD2 (5 bases). Germline assignment: CDR1 MNHEY and CDR2 SMNVEV (reference sequence). The CDR3 runs 12 residues. Trimming left V 4 bases short and J 8 bases short, with 10 bases between. The CDR3 DNA sequence: TGTGCCAGCAGTTCCAAAGCGGCTACGCAGTATTTT. Its protein is CASSSKAATQYF.

The chain employs TRBV14 and TRBJ1-2, with TRBD1 matching 8 bases. The CDR3 spans 15 residues. Trimming took 0 bases from V and 4 from J; bases not matched to a gene: 4. CDR1 SGHDN and CDR2 FVKESK come from the germline V gene. The CDR3 reads CASSQEDRVSYGYTF. DNA for the CDR3: TGTGCCAGCAGCCAAGAGGACAGGGTCTCCTATGGCTACACCTTC.

The chain carries TRBV3-1 (or the pseudogene TRBV3-2) and TRBJ1-5, with TRBD1 as a possible D gene (6 bases). The CDR3 has 14 residues. Germline V lookup: CDR1 LGHDT, CDR2 YNNKEL (reference sequence). The V end was cut by 1 base, the J end by 6 bases, with 10 bases between. The CDR3 reads CASSQGLGGQPQHF. The CDR3 bases are TGTGCCAGCAGCCAAGGGCTAGGGGGTCAGCCCCAGCATTTT.

About this clone: Other DNA sequences of this sample code for an identical CDR3. V usage is TRBV6-4 and J usage is TRBJ2-3, with 7 nucleotides matching TRBD2. CDR1 is MRHNA, CDR2 SNTAGT, per germline. This CDR3 has 15 amino acids. V shed 1 base and J 1 base; nucleotides not matched to a gene: 2. The CDR3 spells CASSDLAGGTDTQYF. CDR3 bases: TGTGCCAGCAGTGACTTGGCGGGGGGCACAGATACGCAGTATTTT.